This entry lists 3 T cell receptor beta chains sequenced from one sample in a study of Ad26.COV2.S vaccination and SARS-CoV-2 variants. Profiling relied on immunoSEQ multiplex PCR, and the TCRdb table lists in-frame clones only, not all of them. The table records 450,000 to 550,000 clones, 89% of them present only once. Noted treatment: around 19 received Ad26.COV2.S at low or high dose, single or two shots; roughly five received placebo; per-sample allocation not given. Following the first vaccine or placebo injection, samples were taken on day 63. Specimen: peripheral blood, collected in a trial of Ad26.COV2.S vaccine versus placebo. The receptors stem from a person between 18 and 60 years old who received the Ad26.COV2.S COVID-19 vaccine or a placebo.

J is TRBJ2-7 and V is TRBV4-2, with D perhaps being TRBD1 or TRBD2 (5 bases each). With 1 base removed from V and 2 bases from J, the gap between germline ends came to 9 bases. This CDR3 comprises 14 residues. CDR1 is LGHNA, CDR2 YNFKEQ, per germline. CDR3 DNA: TGTGCCAGCAGCCAAGCCGGGACCACCTACGAGCAGTACTTC. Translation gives CASSQAGTTYEQYF.

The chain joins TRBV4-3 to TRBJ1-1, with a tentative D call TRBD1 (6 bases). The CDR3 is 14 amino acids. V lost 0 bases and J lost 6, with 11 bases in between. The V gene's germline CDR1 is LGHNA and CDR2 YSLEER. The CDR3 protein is CASSQDRGGPEAFF. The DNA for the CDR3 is TGCGCCAGCAGCCAAGATCGTGGGGGGCCTGAAGCTTTCTTT.

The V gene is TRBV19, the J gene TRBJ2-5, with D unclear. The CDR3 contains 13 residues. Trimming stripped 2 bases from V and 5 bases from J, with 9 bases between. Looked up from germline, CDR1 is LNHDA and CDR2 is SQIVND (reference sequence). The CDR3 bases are TGTGCCAGTAGTATAAAGGGTTCGGAGACCCAGTACTTC. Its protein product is CASSIKGSETQYF.